This TCR beta chain stems from a study of Ad26.COV2.S vaccination and SARS-CoV-2 variants. Assay: immunoSEQ multiplex PCR; the TCRdb copy retains only in-frame clones and omits some. Here the sample spans around 100,000 clones, about three quarters being singletons. The material was peripheral blood, obtained after recovery from COVID-19. The clonotype originates from a human donor who had recovered from COVID-19.

The CDR3 loop is CASSYRARGTDTQYF. The DNA of the CDR3 is TGTGCCAGCAGTTACAGGGCAAGGGGCACAGATACGCAGTATTTT. The chain carries TRBV27 and TRBJ2-3, with D maybe TRBD1 (6 bases). CDR3 length: 15 residues. Germline-derived CDR1 and CDR2 are MNHEY and SMNVEV (reference sequence). V was trimmed by 4 bases and J by 1 base, leaving 12 bases between them.